This TCR beta chain originates from a study of blood T cell repertoires in COVID-19. About the study: Specimens from acute and convalescent COVID-19 originated in the United States, Italy and Spain. T cells, B-cell-depleted T cells, or PBMCs supplied cDNA or gDNA.

The V and J ends lost 6 bases and 6 bases, in that order; junction bases with no gene match: 7. Germline V gene lookup returns CDR1 ENHRY and CDR2 SYGVKD. The CDR3 totals 15 residues. Authors' processing steps: Reference gene primer amplification in the assay estimated nucleated cell counts. Assay: immunoSEQ multiplex PCR; the TCRdb copy retains only in-frame clones and omits some. D and trimming come from the DNA, and the V and J calls and clone size come from that table. This table has some 68,000 clones, around 85% appearing once. This clone was counted once. This TCR was sampled from a man in his 70s with acute or convalescent COVID-19. Sequencing was performed on peripheral blood. The gene calls are TRBV10-3 and TRBJ2-1; TRBD1 matches 11 bases. The CDR3 bases are TGTGCCATCAGCCACGGACAGGGGGCCCTCAATGAGCAGTTCTTC. Residues: CAISHGQGALNEQFF.